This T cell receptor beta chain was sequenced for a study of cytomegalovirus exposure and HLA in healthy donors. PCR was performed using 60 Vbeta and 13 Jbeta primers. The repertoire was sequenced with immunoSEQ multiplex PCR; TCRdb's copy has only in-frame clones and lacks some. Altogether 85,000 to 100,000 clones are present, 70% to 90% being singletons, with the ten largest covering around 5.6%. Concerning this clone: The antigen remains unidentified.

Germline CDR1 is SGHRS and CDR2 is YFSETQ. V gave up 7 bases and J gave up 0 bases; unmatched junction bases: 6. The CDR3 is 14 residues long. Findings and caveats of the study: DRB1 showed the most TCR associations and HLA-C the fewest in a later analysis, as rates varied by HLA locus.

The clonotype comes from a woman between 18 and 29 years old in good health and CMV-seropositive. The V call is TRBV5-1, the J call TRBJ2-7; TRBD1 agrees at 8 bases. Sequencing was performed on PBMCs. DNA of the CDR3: TGCGCCAGCCGATCGGGACAGGACTCCTACGAGCAGTACTTC. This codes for CASRSGQDSYEQYF.